The T cell receptor beta chain described here comes from a study of T cells in Graves' hyperthyroidism and ophthalmopathy. For the diagnoses, clinical symptoms, serum thyroxine and TRAb, thyroid ultrasound and orbital computed tomography were used. Using around 10 ml of fresh peripheral blood, PBMCs were prepared. The CDR3 regions of TCR beta were amplified from RNA transcripts. The HTBI primer set was used in a first-round RT-PCR of the TCR CDR3. TCRdb re-called the multiplex PCR reads with MiXCR, one entry per CDR3 protein. The sample holds approximately 400,000 distinct CDR3 sequences, about 14% seen once. This CDR3 spans 12 amino acids. With 6 bases removed from V and 3 bases from J, the gap between germline ends came to 12 bases. Germline CDR1 SQVTM, CDR2 ANQGSEA. Note on this clonotype: Its antigen is still unknown.

Points from the study as a whole: Also found in blood were most expanded thyroid clonotypes above 0.001.

This receptor was identified in a woman in her fifties or sixties with Graves' hyperthyroidism. The rearrangement joins TRBV29-1 to TRBJ2-7; the D gene could be TRBD1 or TRBD2 (5 bases each). Sequencing input: blood. The CDR3 DNA reads as TGCAGCGTCGGGGACCAGAACTACGAGCAGTACTTC. Protein sequence: CSVGDQNYEQYF.